Below are 21 T cell receptor beta chains sequenced from a single sample in a study of CD8 T cells in ankylosing spondylitis. General observations from the study: One TCR beta motif, made up of roughly 8 highly homologous variants, appeared characteristic of ankylosing spondylitis blood.

From the 5' RACE reads, TCRdb called clonotypes with MiXCR, one entry per CDR3 protein. Among some 450,000 distinct CDR3 sequences, more than 15% were seen once, and the ten largest hold approximately 0.97%. The antigens of these receptors remain unknown. Sequencing was performed on blood, either unsorted or a sorted T cell fraction (not recorded which). Receptors were obtained from a male donor with ankylosing spondylitis.

The chain uses TRBV5-1 and TRBJ2-1; 10 nucleotides match TRBD2. The CDR3 has 16 residues. Germline lookup yields CDR1 SGHRS and CDR2 YFSETQ. V gave up 8 bases and J gave up 1 base; unmatched junction bases: 9. The CDR3 loop is CASSRASGGSYNEQFF. CDR3 nucleotide sequence: TGCGCCAGTTCCCGGGCTAGCGGGGGTTCCTACAATGAGCAGTTCTTC.

The V gene is TRBV12-3 or TRBV12-4, the J gene TRBJ2-7, with unresolved D. This CDR3 contains 13 residues. V lost 2 bases and J lost 0, with 5 bases in between. CDR3 region: CASSLIPSYEQYF. Here the CDR3 DNA reads TGTGCCAGCAGTTTAATCCCCTCCTACGAGCAGTACTTC.

In this sample, this clonotype turned up many times. The V gene is TRBV5-1, the J gene TRBJ2-2; D is possibly TRBD2 (5 bases). The V and J ends lost 1 base and 4 bases respectively, with 8 bases between them. Germline values: CDR1 SGHRS, CDR2 YFSETQ. CDR3 length: 14 amino acids. The CDR3 protein is CASSLREGTGELFF. The CDR3 nucleotides read TGCGCCAGCAGCTTGCGGGAAGGCACCGGGGAGCTGTTTTTT.

The chain employs TRBV29-1 and TRBJ1-2, with D tentatively TRBD1 (5 bases). Per the germline V gene, CDR1 is SQVTM and CDR2 is ANQGSEA. V was trimmed by 7 bases and J by 1 base, leaving 13 bases between them. The CDR3 spans 13 residues. The DNA of the CDR3 is TGCAGCGCGACGGCGGGGGGTAACTATGGCTACACCTTC. This translates into CSATAGGNYGYTF.

The chain links TRBV9 to TRBJ1-1; D gene ambiguous. The CDR3 totals 14 residues. Germline V gene sequence: CDR1 SGDLS, CDR2 YYNGEE. The V and J ends lost 0 bases and 1 base respectively, with 7 bases between them. CDR3 DNA sequence: TGTGCCAGCAGCGTAGGCGGTTCGAACACTGAAGCTTTCTTT. This encodes CASSVGGSNTEAFF.

The genes are TRBV11-2 and TRBJ1-6, with TRBD1 as a possible D gene (6 bases). Germline V gene data show CDR1 as SGHAT and CDR2 as FQNNGV. The CDR3 covers 14 residues. Trimming took 5 bases from V and 5 from J, leaving 10 bases between them. The CDR3 reads CASSTGQHNSPLHF. The CDR3 nucleotides read TGTGCCAGCAGCACAGGACAGCATAATTCACCCCTCCACTTT.

This clonotype was recorded at least ten times. The V and J genes are TRBV10-3 and TRBJ2-5, with 9 nucleotides matching TRBD2. Germline V gene data show CDR1 as ENHRY and CDR2 as SYGVKD. V lost 10 bases and J lost 2; bases outside the gene matches: 5. The CDR3 is made up of 13 amino acids. The CDR3 DNA follows: TGTGCCACCGGTAGCGGGAGTCAAGAGACCCAGTACTTC. Amino acids: CATGSGSQETQYF.

The sample holds a few counts of this clonotype. The rearrangement uses TRBV25-1 and TRBJ1-1; D possibly corresponds to TRBD1 (6 bases). The CDR3 length is 15 residues. Per germline, CDR1 MGHDK and CDR2 SYGVNS. Trimming cost V 2 bases and J 2 bases, with 12 bases left between them. The CDR3 bases are TGTGCCAGCAGTGAAGGTGGGGACACTAACACTGAAGCTTTCTTT. This codes for CASSEGGDTNTEAFF. Full variable domain (missing parts from reference TRBV25-1 and TRBJ1-1): EADIYQTPRYLVIGTGKKITLECSQTMGHDKMYWYQQDPGMELHLIHYSYGVNSTEKGDLSSESTVSRIRTEHFPLTLESARPSHTSQYLCASSEGGDTNTEAFFGQGTRLTVV.

The chain has TRBV18 and TRBJ1-5; 7 nucleotides match TRBD1. The ends lost 8 bases at V and 5 bases at J; junction bases unmatched: 6. The germline CDR1 and CDR2 sequences are KGHSH and LQKENI. The CDR3 is 13 amino acids. For the CDR3, the DNA is TGTGCCAGCACCGTCGGACAGGATCAGCCCCAGCATTTT. Translation: CASTVGQDQPQHF. The full variable domain, rest sourced from reference TRBV18 and TRBJ1-5, is NAGVMQNPRHLVRRRGQEARLRCSPMKGHSHVYWYRQLPEEGLKFMVYLQKENIIDESGMPKERFSAEFPKEGPSILRIQQVVRGDSAAYFCASTVGQDQPQHFGDGTRLSIL.

V usage is TRBV9 and J usage is TRBJ1-2; TRBD1 matches 8 bases. V shed 4 bases, J shed 3 bases, and the junction held 8 bases outside the gene matches. The V gene's germline CDR1 is SGDLS and CDR2 YYNGEE. The CDR3 spans 15 residues. The DNA of the CDR3 is TGTGCCAGCAGCACTCAGGACAGGGCCGACTATGGCTACACCTTC. Translating it yields CASSTQDRADYGYTF.

The chain couples TRBV24-1 to TRBJ2-7; D is ambiguous. The V gene lost 3 bases and the J gene lost 0 bases, with 5 bases spanning the gap. The CDR3 is 13 residues long. Germline V gives CDR1 KGHDR, CDR2 SFDVKD. CDR3 nucleotide sequence: TGTGCCACCAGTGATGGTAGCTCCTACGAGCAGTACTTC. Its translation: CATSDGSSYEQYF.

The CDR3 coding sequence is TGTGCCAGCAGCTTAGATTTAGCGAGAAATGAGCAGTTCTTC. This encodes CASSLDLARNEQFF. This chain uses TRBV7-2 with TRBJ2-1; D is possibly TRBD2 (5 bases). Trimming left V 1 base short and J 7 bases short, with 11 bases between. Germline CDR1 and CDR2: SGHTA and FQGNSA. The CDR3 extends over 14 amino acids.

This clonotype has a count of ten or more. V usage is TRBV15 and J usage is TRBJ1-5, with a weak D call TRBD1 (5 bases). Germline V gives CDR1 LNHNV, CDR2 YYDKDF (reference sequence). Trimming left V 3 bases short and J 3 bases short, with 9 bases between. CDR3 length: 14 residues. The CDR3 is CATSSAGPNQPQHF. The CDR3, as DNA: TGTGCCACCAGCAGTGCGGGGCCCAATCAGCCCCAGCATTTT.

This clonotype was detected ten times or more. The genes are TRBV20-1 and TRBJ1-1; no reliable D call. The V and J ends lost 7 bases and 6 bases respectively, with 12 bases between them. This CDR3 comprises 11 residues. Looked up from germline, CDR1 is DFQATT and CDR2 is SNEGSKA (reference sequence). CDR3 residues: CSVSPGAEAFF. The CDR3 region has the DNA TGCAGTGTCTCCCCGGGCGCTGAAGCTTTCTTT.

The sample holds a few counts of this clonotype. J is TRBJ1-1 and V is TRBV20-1; tentative D call: TRBD1 (5 bases). Germline assignment: CDR1 DFQATT and CDR2 SNEGSKA (reference sequence). Deletions cut 0 bases from V and 10 bases from J, with 12 bases between. This CDR3 contains 12 residues. CDR3 sequence reads: CSAREGTRGAFF. CDR3 bases: TGCAGTGCTAGAGAGGGGACCCGGGGAGCTTTCTTT.

In its sample, this clonotype was seen many times. The genes are TRBV5-1 and TRBJ2-1; D call uncertain. Trimming removed 0 bases at V and 0 bases at J, with 10 bases between. Germline V gene data show CDR1 as SGHRS and CDR2 as YFSETQ. This CDR3 has 16 amino acids. CDR3 sequence reads: CASSLGGPSSYNEQFF. CDR3 coding DNA: TGCGCCAGCAGCTTGGGAGGACCTAGCTCCTACAATGAGCAGTTCTTC.

This chain joins TRBV20-1 and TRBJ2-1; maybe TRBD2 (7 bases). V dropped 6 bases and J dropped 6 bases, with 15 bases sitting between them. CDR3 length: 13 amino acids. CDR1 and CDR2 from the germline V gene are DFQATT and SNEGSKA (reference sequence). The CDR3 sequence: CSAGGRELNEQFF. CDR3 in DNA: TGCAGTGCCGGGGGGCGGGAGCTCAATGAGCAGTTCTTC.

Only a few counts were recorded for this clonotype. V is TRBV20-1 and J is TRBJ1-1; unclear D gene. The germline V gene has CDR1 DFQATT and CDR2 SNEGSKA (reference sequence). V was cut by 1 base and J by 6 bases, with 9 bases left in between. This CDR3 is 12 amino acids long. CDR3 in DNA: TGCAGTGCTAGAGTTGAGCCCCCTGAAGCTTTCTTT. It translates to CSARVEPPEAFF.

CDR3 nucleotides: TGTGCCAGCAGCCCCAGCGGAACTAGCGGGAGTTACGAGCAGTACTTC. Translation: CASSPSGTSGSYEQYF. This rearrangement joins TRBV3-1 to TRBJ2-7; 11 nucleotides line up with TRBD2. V was clipped by 4 bases and J by 4 bases; unmatched bases: 9. The CDR3 sequence is 16 residues long. Germline assignment: CDR1 LGHDT and CDR2 YNNKEL (reference sequence).

This clonotype was recorded a few times. This rearrangement joins TRBV11-1 to TRBJ2-3; 7 bases align to TRBD1. The V gene's germline CDR1 is SGHAT and CDR2 FQDESV (reference sequence). There are 17 residues in the CDR3. The V gene end was trimmed by 5 bases and the J gene end by 0 bases; junction bases not matched to a gene: 11. The CDR3 spells CASSRRRGTASTDTQYF. As DNA, the CDR3 is TGTGCCAGCAGCCGACGGAGAGGGACAGCTAGCACAGATACGCAGTATTTT.

This clonotype was counted between two and nine times. This rearrangement joins TRBV12-3 or TRBV12-4 to TRBJ2-3; a weak D match, TRBD1 (5 bases). This CDR3 spans 16 amino acids. The V and J ends lost 1 base and 4 bases respectively, with 15 bases between them. The CDR3 nucleotides are TGTGCCAGCAGTTTAGTAGGGGTCTGGGCGGCAGATACGCAGTATTTT. Translation gives CASSLVGVWAADTQYF.